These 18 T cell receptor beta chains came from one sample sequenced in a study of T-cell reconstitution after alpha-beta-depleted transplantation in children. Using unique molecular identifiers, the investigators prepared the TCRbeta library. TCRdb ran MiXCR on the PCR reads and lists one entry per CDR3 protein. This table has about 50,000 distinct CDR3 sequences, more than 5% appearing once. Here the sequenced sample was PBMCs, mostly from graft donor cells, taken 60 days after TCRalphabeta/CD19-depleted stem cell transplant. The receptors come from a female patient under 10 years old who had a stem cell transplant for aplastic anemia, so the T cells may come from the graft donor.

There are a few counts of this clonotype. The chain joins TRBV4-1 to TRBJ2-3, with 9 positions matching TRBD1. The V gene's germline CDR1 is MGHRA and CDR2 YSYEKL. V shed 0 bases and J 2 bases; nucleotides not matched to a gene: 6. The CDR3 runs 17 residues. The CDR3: CASSQDARTGATDTQYF. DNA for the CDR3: TGCGCCAGCAGCCAAGACGCGAGGACAGGGGCCACAGATACGCAGTATTTT.

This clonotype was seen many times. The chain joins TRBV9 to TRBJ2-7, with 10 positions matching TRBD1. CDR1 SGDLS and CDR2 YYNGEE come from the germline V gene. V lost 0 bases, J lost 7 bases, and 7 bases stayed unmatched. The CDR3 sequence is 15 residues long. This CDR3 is CASSVEGTGAGEQYF. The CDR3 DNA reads TGTGCCAGCAGCGTAGAGGGGACAGGGGCAGGAGAGCAGTACTTC.

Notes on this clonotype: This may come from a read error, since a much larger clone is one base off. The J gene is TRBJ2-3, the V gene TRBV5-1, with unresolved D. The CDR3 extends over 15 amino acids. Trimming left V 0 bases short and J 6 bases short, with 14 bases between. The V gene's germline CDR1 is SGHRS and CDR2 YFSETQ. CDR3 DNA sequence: TGCGCCAGCAGCTTGGGCTCCGGGCATCCCGATACGCAGTATTTT. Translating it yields CASSLGSGHPDTQYF.

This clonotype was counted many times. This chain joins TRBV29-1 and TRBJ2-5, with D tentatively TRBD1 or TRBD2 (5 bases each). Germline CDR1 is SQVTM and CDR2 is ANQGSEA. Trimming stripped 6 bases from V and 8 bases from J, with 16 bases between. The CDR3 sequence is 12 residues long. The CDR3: CSVGDGAETQYF. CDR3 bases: TGCAGCGTGGGGGACGGCGCAGAAACCCAGTACTTC. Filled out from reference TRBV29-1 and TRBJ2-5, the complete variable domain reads SAVISQKPSRDICQRGTSLTIQCQVDSQVTMMFWYRQQPGQSLTLIATANQGSEATYESGFVIDKFPISRPNLTFSTLTVSNMSPEDSSIYLCSVGDGAETQYFGPGTRLLVL.

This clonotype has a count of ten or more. The CDR3 region has the DNA TGTGCCAGCAGTTTAGAGGCGGGTCGACTGTTTTTT. Translated, it gives CASSLEAGRLFF. The J gene is TRBJ1-4, the V gene TRBV12-3 or TRBV12-4; D is unclear. The V end lost 1 base, the J end lost 13 bases, and 10 bases lay between the germline ends. The CDR3 spans 12 residues.

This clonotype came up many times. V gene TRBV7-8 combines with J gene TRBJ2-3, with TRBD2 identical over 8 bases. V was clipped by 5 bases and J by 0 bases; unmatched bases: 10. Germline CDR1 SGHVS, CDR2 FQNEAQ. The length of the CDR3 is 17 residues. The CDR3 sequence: CASSASWASGSTDTQYF. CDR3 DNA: TGTGCCAGCAGCGCTTCCTGGGCTAGCGGGAGCACAGATACGCAGTATTTT.

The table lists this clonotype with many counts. The CDR3 spells CSAYRGLAGGSDTQYF. CDR3 coding DNA: TGCAGTGCTTATCGTGGACTAGCGGGAGGGTCTGATACGCAGTATTTT. The V and J genes are TRBV20-1 and TRBJ2-3; 15 bases agree with TRBD2. The CDR3 totals 16 residues. V gave up 5 bases and J gave up 6 bases; unmatched junction bases: 9. In germline, CDR1 is DFQATT, CDR2 SNEGSKA (reference sequence).

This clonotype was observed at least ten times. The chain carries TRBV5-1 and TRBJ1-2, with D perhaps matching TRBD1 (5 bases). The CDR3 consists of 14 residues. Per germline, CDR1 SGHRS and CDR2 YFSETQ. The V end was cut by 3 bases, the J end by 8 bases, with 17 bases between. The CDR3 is CASSSAPGTSGYTF. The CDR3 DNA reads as TGCGCCAGCAGCTCAGCCCCAGGGACTAGCGGCTACACCTTC. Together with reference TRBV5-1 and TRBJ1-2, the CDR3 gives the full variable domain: KAGVTQTPRYLIKTRGQQVTLSCSPISGHRSVSWYQQTPGQGLQFLFEYFSETQRNKGNFPGRFSGRQFSNSRSEMNVSTLELGDSALYLCASSSAPGTSGYTFGSGTRLTVV.

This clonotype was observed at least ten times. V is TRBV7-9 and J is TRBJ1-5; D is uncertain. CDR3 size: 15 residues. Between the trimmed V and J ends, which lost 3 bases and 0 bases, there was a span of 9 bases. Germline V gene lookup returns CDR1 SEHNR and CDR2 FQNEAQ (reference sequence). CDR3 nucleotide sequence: TGTGCCAGCAGCTTGGACGGGAGTAGCAATCAGCCCCAGCATTTT. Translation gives CASSLDGSSNQPQHF.

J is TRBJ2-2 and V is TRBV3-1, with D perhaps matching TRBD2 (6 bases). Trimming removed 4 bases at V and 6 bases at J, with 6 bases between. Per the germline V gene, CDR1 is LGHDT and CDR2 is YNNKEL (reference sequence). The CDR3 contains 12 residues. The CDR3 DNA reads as TGTGCCAGCAGCCGGAGGGCCGGGGAGCTGTTTTTT. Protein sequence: CASSRRAGELFF.

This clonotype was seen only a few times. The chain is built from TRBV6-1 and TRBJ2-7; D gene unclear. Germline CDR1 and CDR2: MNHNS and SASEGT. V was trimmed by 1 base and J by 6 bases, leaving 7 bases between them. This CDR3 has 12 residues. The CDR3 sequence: CASSEDLGEQYF. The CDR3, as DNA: TGTGCCAGCAGTGAAGATTTAGGCGAGCAGTACTTC.

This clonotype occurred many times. The CDR3 loop is CSAALNLEAFF. In nucleotides, the CDR3 is TGCAGTGCGGCCCTAAATTTAGAAGCTTTCTTT. J is TRBJ1-1 and V is TRBV20-1; no definite D call. In germline, CDR1 is DFQATT, CDR2 SNEGSKA (reference sequence). The CDR3 consists of 11 residues. Trimming left V 6 bases short and J 8 bases short, with 13 bases between.

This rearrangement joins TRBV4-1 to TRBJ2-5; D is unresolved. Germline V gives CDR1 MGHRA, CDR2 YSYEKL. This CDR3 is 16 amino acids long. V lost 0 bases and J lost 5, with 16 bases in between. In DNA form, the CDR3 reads TGCGCCAGCAGCCAAGAGCGTAGTCTCCTCGGGGAGACCCAGTACTTC. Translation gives CASSQERSLLGETQYF.

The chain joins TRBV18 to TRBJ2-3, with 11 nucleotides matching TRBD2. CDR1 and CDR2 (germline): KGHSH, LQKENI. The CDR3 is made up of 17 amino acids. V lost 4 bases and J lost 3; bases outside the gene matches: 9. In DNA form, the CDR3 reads TGTGCCAGCTCACGATCTAGCGGGAGGCCCCGGACAGATACGCAGTATTTT. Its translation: CASSRSSGRPRTDTQYF.

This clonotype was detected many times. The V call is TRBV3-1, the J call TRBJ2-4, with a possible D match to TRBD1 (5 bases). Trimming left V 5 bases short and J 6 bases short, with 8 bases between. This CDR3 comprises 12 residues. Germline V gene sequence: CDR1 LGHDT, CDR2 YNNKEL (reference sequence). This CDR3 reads CASSRQRNIQYF. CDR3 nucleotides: TGTGCCAGCAGCAGACAGCGAAACATTCAGTACTTC. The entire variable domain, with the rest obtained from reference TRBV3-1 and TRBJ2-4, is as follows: DTAVSQTPKYLVTQMGNDKSIKCEQNLGHDTMYWYKQDSKKFLKIMFSYNNKELIINETVPNRFSPKSPDKAHLNLHINSLELGDSAVYFCASSRQRNIQYFGAGTRLSVL.

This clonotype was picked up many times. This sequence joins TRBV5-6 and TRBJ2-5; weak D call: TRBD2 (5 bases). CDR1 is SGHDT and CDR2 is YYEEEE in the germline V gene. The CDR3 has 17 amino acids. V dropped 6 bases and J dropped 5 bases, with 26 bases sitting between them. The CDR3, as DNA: TGTGCCAGCAACCCGGAGGTGGGTCTCGCCACCGGGGAGACCCAGTACTTC. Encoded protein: CASNPEVGLATGETQYF.

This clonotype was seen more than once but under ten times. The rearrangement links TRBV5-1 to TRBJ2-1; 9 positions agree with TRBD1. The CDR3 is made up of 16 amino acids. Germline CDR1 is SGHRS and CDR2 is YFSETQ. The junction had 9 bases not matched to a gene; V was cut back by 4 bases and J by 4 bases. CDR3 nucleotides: TGCGCCAGCAGCGACTTACAGGGGGCATGGTACAATGAGCAGTTCTTC. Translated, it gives CASSDLQGAWYNEQFF.

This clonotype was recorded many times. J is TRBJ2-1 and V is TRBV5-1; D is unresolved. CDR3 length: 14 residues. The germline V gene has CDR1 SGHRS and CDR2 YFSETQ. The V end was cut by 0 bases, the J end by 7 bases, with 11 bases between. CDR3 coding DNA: TGCGCCAGCAGCTTGGCCGGCGGACGTAATGAGCAGTTCTTC. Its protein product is CASSLAGGRNEQFF.